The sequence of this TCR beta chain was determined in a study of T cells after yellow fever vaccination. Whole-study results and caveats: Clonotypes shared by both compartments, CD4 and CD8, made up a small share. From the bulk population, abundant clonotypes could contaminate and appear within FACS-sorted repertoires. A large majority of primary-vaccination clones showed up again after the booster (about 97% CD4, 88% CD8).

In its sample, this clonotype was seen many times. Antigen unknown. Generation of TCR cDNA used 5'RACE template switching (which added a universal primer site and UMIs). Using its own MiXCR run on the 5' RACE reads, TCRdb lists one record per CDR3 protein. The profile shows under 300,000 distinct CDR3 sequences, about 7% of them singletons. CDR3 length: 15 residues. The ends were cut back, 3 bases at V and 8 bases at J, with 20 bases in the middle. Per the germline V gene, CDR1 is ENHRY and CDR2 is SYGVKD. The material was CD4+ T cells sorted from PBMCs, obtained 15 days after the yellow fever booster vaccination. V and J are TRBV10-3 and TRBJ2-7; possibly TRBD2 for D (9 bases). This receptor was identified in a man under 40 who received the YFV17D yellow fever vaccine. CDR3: CAISEIAGDRGKQYF. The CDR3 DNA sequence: TGTGCCATCAGTGAAATAGCGGGAGACAGGGGAAAGCAGTACTTC.